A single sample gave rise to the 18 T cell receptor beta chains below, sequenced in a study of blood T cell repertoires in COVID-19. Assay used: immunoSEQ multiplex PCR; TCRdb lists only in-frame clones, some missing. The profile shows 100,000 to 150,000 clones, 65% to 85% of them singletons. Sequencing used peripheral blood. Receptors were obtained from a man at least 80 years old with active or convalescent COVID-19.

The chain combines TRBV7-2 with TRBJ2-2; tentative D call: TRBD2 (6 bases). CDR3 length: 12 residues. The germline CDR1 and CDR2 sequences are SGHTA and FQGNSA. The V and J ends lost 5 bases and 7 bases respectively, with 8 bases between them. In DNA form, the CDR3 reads TGTGCCAGCAGCGAGGGACTCGGGGAGCTGTTTTTT. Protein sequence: CASSEGLGELFF.

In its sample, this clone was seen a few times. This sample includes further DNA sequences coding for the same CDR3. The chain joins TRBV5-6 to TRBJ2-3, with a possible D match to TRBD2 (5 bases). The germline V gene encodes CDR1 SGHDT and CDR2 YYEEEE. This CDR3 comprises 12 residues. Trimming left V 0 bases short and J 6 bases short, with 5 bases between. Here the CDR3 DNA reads TGTGCCAGCAGCTTGGCGGGGGATACGCAGTATTTT. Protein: CASSLAGDTQYF. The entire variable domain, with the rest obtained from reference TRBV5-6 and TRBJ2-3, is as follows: DAGVTQSPTHLIKTRGQQVTLRCSPKSGHDTVSWYQQALGQGPQFIFQYYEEEERQRGNFPDRFSGHQFPNYSSELNVNALLLGDSALYLCASSLAGDTQYFGPGTRLTVL.

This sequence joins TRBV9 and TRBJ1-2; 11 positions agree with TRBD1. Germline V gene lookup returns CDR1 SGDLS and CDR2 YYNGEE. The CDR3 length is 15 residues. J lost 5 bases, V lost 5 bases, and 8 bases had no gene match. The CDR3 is CASSTGTGGGYGYTF. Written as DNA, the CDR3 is TGTGCCAGCAGTACCGGGACAGGGGGTGGTTATGGCTACACCTTC.

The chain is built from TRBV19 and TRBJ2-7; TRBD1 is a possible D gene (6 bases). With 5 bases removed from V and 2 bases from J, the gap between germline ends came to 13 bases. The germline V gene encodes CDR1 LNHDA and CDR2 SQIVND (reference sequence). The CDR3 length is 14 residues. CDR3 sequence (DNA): TGTGCCAGTAGTGTTATGACAGGACCCTACGAGCAGTACTTC. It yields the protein CASSVMTGPYEQYF.

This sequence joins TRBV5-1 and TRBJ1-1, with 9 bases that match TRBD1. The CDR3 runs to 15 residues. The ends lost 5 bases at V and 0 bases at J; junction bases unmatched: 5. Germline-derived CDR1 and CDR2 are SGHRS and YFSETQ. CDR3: CASRPDRGLNTEAFF. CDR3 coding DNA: TGCGCCAGCAGACCGGACAGGGGATTGAACACTGAAGCTTTCTTT.

The CDR3 sequence: CASRIIGGSTEAFF. The CDR3 nucleotides are TGCGCCAGCAGAATTATCGGAGGGTCCACTGAAGCTTTCTTT. The V and J genes are TRBV5-1 and TRBJ1-1; unclear D gene. CDR3 length equals 14 residues. Trimming took 5 bases from V and 4 from J, leaving 15 bases between them. In germline, CDR1 is SGHRS, CDR2 YFSETQ.

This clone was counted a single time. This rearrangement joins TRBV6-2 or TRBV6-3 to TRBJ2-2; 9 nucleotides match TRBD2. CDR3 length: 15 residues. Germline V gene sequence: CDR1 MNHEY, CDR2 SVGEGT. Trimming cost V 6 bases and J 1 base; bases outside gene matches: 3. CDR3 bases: TGTGCCAGCAGCCCAGCGGGGGGGAACACCGGGGAGCTGTTTTTT. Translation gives CASSPAGGNTGELFF.

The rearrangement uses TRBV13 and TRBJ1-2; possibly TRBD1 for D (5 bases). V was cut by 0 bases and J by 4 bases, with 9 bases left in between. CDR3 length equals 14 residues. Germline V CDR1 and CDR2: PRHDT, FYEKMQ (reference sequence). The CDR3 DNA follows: TGTGCCAGCAGCTTAGGGACAGTATCCTATGGCTACACCTTC. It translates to CASSLGTVSYGYTF. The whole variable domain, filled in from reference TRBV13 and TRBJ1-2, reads AAGVIQSPRHLIKEKRETATLKCYPIPRHDTVYWYQQGPGQDPQFLISFYEKMQSDKGSIPDRFSAQQFSDYHSELNMSSLELGDSALYFCASSLGTVSYGYTFGSGTRLTVV.

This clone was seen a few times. The CDR3 coding sequence is TGTGCCAGCAGCTTAGCAATGTACGGGGAGCTGTTTTTT. Protein sequence: CASSLAMYGELFF. This rearrangement joins TRBV7-9 to TRBJ2-2; unclear D gene. Trimming cost V 0 bases and J 7 bases, with 6 bases left between them. CDR3 length: 13 residues. Germline V gives CDR1 SEHNR, CDR2 FQNEAQ (reference sequence).

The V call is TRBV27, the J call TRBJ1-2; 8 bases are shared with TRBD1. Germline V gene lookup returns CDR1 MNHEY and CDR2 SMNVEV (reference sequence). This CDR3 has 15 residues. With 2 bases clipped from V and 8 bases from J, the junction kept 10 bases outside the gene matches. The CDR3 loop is CASSLRAGGVGGYTF. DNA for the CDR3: TGTGCCAGCAGTTTAAGGGCAGGGGGCGTTGGGGGCTACACCTTC.

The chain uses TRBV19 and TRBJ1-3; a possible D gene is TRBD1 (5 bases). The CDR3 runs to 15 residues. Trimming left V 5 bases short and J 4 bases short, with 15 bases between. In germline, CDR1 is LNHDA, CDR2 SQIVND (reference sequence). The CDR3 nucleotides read TGTGCCAGTAGTTGGGGCAGCCGGACAGGAAACACCATATATTTT. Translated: CASSWGSRTGNTIYF.

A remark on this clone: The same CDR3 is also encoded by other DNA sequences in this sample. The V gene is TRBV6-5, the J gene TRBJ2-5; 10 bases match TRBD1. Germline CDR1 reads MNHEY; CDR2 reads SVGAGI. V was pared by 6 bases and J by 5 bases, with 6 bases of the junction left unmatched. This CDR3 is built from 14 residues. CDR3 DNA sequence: TGTGCCAGCAGAACGACAGGGGGCAGGGAGACCCAGTACTTC. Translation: CASRTTGGRETQYF.

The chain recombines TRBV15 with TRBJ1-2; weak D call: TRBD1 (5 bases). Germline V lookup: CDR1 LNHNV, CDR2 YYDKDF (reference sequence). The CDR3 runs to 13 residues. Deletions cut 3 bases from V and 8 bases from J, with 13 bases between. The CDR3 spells CATSRGWGEGYTF. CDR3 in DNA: TGTGCCACCAGCAGGGGATGGGGGGAAGGCTACACCTTC.

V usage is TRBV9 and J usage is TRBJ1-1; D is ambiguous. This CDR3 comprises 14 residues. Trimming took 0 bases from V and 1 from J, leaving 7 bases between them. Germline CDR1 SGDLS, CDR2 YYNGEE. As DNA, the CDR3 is TGTGCCAGCAGCGTAGCTTGGCAGAACACTGAAGCTTTCTTT. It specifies CASSVAWQNTEAFF.

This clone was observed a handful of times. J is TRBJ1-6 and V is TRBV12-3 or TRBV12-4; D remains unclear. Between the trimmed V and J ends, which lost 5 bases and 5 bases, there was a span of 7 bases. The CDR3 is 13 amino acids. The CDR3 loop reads CASSLQNNSPLHF. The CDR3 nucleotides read TGTGCCAGCAGTCTCCAGAATAATTCACCCCTCCACTTT.

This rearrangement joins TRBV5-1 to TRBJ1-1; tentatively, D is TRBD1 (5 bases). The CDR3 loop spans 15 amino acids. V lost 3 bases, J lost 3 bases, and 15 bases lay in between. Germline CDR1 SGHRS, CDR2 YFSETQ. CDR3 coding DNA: TGCGCCAGCAGCTGGACGAGGCCGGGGGACACTGAAGCTTTCTTT. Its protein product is CASSWTRPGDTEAFF.

CDR3 region: CASSPTRTGGTYEQYF. The CDR3 nucleotides are TGTGCCAGCAGCCCCACTAGAACAGGGGGAACCTACGAGCAGTACTTC. The chain carries TRBV11-1 and TRBJ2-7; 8 positions match TRBD1. V was pared by 5 bases and J by 2 bases, with 11 bases of the junction left unmatched. Germline V gene sequence: CDR1 SGHAT, CDR2 FQDESV (reference sequence). CDR3 length equals 16 residues.

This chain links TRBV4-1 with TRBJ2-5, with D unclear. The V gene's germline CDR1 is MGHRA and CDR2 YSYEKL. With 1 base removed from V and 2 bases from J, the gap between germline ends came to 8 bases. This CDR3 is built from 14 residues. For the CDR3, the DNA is TGCGCCAGCAGCCAAGTTGGCAGACAAGAGACCCAGTACTTC. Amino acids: CASSQVGRQETQYF.